The 26 T cell receptor beta chains reported below all come from one sample, sequenced in a study of blood T cell repertoires in COVID-19. Clones were read by immunoSEQ multiplex PCR, and TCRdb kept only the in-frame ones, dropping some. The sample has fewer than 200,000 clones; 82% are singletons. Sequences were obtained from peripheral blood. These receptors came from a woman in her 70s with acute or convalescent COVID-19.

The CDR3 sequence is CATQQGWDTEAFF. CDR3 sequence (DNA): TGTGCCACTCAACAGGGATGGGACACTGAAGCTTTCTTT. This chain links TRBV19 with TRBJ1-1, with D possibly matching TRBD1 (6 bases). Trimming pared 10 bases from V and 3 bases from J, leaving 15 bases between. The CDR3 sequence is 13 residues long. The germline V gene encodes CDR1 LNHDA and CDR2 SQIVND (reference sequence).

The rearrangement uses TRBV6-6 and TRBJ2-7; 10 nucleotides match TRBD1. Germline loops: CDR1 MNHNY, CDR2 SVGAGI (reference sequence). V trimming: 6 bases; J trimming: 6 bases; junction bases outside the gene matches: 11. There are 15 residues in the CDR3. CDR3 sequence reads: CASSSLDRGYGEQYF. The CDR3 DNA reads TGTGCCAGCAGCTCGTTGGACAGGGGGTACGGCGAGCAGTACTTC.

V is TRBV19 and J is TRBJ1-2; TRBD1 is a possible D gene (5 bases). The length of the CDR3 is 14 residues. Trimming stripped 0 bases from V and 7 bases from J, with 12 bases between. CDR1 is LNHDA, CDR2 SQIVND, per germline (reference sequence). CDR3 in DNA: TGTGCCAGTAGTATAGATCGGGGGGTCGCTGGCTACACCTTC. It specifies CASSIDRGVAGYTF.

This chain connects TRBV4-3 to TRBJ2-3; weak D call: TRBD2 (5 bases). This CDR3 is 16 amino acids long. V lost 2 bases and J 1 base, leaving 13 bases between the germline ends. Germline assignment: CDR1 LGHNA and CDR2 YSLEER. CDR3 sequence: CASSQKVSGGTDTQYF. The DNA for the CDR3 is TGCGCCAGCAGCCAAAAGGTGAGCGGCGGCACAGATACGCAGTATTTT.

This rearrangement joins TRBV7-2 to TRBJ1-2; D perhaps matches TRBD1 (6 bases). V was pared by 1 base and J by 6 bases, with 12 bases between. The germline gives CDR1 SGHTA, CDR2 FQGNSA. The CDR3 totals 14 residues. Here the CDR3 DNA reads TGTGCCAGCAGCTTAGAAACAGGGCCCCATGGCTACACCTTC. Its protein is CASSLETGPHGYTF.

The chain has TRBV4-1 and TRBJ2-5; D is perhaps TRBD1 (6 bases). V dropped 0 bases and J dropped 5 bases, with 13 bases sitting between them. CDR1 and CDR2 from the germline V gene are MGHRA and YSYEKL. The CDR3 loop spans 15 amino acids. The chain's CDR3 is CASSQDNRVQETQYF. DNA of the CDR3: TGCGCCAGCAGCCAAGATAACAGGGTCCAGGAGACCCAGTACTTC.

The sample holds one count of this clone. This chain joins TRBV28 and TRBJ2-7; D is unresolved. The V end lost 1 base, the J end lost 2 bases, and 9 bases lay between the germline ends. The CDR3 is made up of 14 amino acids. CDR1 is MDHEN and CDR2 is SYDVKM in the germline V gene. CDR3 sequence: CASSLSPLAYEQYF. The CDR3 coding sequence is TGTGCCAGCAGTTTATCCCCCCTAGCCTACGAGCAGTACTTC. Full variable domain (outside the CDR3, taken from reference TRBV28 and TRBJ2-7): DVKVTQSSRYLVKRTGEKVFLECVQDMDHENMFWYRQDPGLGLRLIYFSYDVKMKEKGDIPEGYSVSREKKERFSLILESASTNQTSMYLCASSLSPLAYEQYFGPGTRLTVT.

The rearrangement links TRBV19 to TRBJ2-1; TRBD2 matches 9 bases. The CDR3 runs to 16 residues. The V and J ends lost 5 bases and 7 bases, in that order; junction bases with no gene match: 12. Germline assignment: CDR1 LNHDA and CDR2 SQIVND (reference sequence). DNA of the CDR3: TGTGCCAGTAGTTCCACCGGGACTAGCCTTTATAATGAGCAGTTCTTC. Its translation is CASSSTGTSLYNEQFF.

This clone was recorded once. The chain recombines TRBV10-3 with TRBJ1-5, with 7 positions matching TRBD1. The V gene's germline CDR1 is ENHRY and CDR2 SYGVKD. The CDR3 is made up of 12 amino acids. The junction had 6 bases not matched to a gene; V was cut back by 10 bases and J by 6 bases. CDR3 loop: CATATGLQPQHF. The CDR3 nucleotides are TGTGCCACCGCGACAGGGCTTCAGCCCCAGCATTTT.

Only one count was recorded for this clone. This chain connects TRBV7-9 to TRBJ2-6, with a weak D call TRBD1 (6 bases). The CDR3 has 19 residues. With 5 bases removed from V and 0 bases from J, the gap between germline ends came to 20 bases. Germline V gene sequence: CDR1 SEHNR, CDR2 FQNEAQ (reference sequence). Here the CDR3 reads CASSRKRTEESSGANVLTF. The CDR3 DNA reads TGTGCCAGCAGCCGCAAAAGGACAGAAGAAAGCTCTGGGGCCAACGTCCTGACTTTC.

The chain uses TRBV4-1 and TRBJ2-2; weak D call: TRBD1 (6 bases). The CDR3 has 16 residues. CDR1 is MGHRA, CDR2 YSYEKL, per germline. Deletions cut 0 bases from V and 2 bases from J, with 10 bases between. The CDR3 sequence: CASSQEPGTNTGELFF. The CDR3 coding sequence is TGCGCCAGCAGCCAAGAACCAGGGACAAACACCGGGGAGCTGTTTTTT.

This chain links TRBV11-2 with TRBJ1-1; no reliable D call. V was pared by 0 bases and J by 4 bases, with 12 bases between. The CDR3 runs 15 residues. CDR1 SGHAT and CDR2 FQNNGV come from the germline V gene. In DNA, the CDR3 is TGTGCCAGCAGCTTAGAGCGAGCGGGTAGCACTGAAGCTTTCTTT. It codes for CASSLERAGSTEAFF.

This chain joins TRBV9 and TRBJ2-5; 10 bases are a match to TRBD1. CDR3 length: 16 residues. With V trimmed by 4 bases and J by 4 bases, 10 bases remained unmatched. Germline V CDR1 and CDR2: SGDLS, YYNGEE. The CDR3 loop is CASSPETGGPTETQYF. CDR3 DNA sequence: TGTGCCAGCAGCCCTGAGACAGGGGGCCCAACAGAGACCCAGTACTTC.

The rearrangement joins TRBV6-6 to TRBJ1-1; a possible D gene is TRBD1 (5 bases). Trimming cost V 6 bases and J 1 base, with 9 bases left between them. CDR3 size: 13 residues. Germline values: CDR1 MNHNY, CDR2 SVGAGI (reference sequence). The DNA for the CDR3 is TGTGCCAGCAGCCAAACAGGGAACACTGAAGCTTTCTTT. It specifies CASSQTGNTEAFF.

The chain has TRBV11-2 and TRBJ2-7, with D hard to call. V was trimmed by 0 bases and J by 3 bases, leaving 9 bases between them. The CDR3 runs to 14 residues. Germline V lookup: CDR1 SGHAT, CDR2 FQNNGV. CDR3 nucleotides: TGTGCCAGCAGCTTAGACCCCCTAGGCTACGAGCAGTACTTC. Protein sequence: CASSLDPLGYEQYF.

The chain is built from TRBV28 and TRBJ1-4; TRBD1 matches at 8 bases. Germline V gene lookup returns CDR1 MDHEN and CDR2 SYDVKM. The CDR3 is 14 amino acids. The V gene end was trimmed by 6 bases and the J gene end by 6 bases; junction bases not matched to a gene: 6. The DNA for the CDR3 is TGTGCCAGCAGGCCCAGGGGGCCCCATGAAAAACTGTTTTTT. Translation gives CASRPRGPHEKLFF.

This clone was counted only a few times. Other DNA variants within this sample encode the same CDR3. This chain joins TRBV28 and TRBJ1-5, with D maybe TRBD1 (5 bases). V gave up 7 bases and J gave up 4 bases, with 8 bases separating them. Germline CDR1 and CDR2: MDHEN and SYDVKM. The CDR3 is 12 amino acids. CDR3 sequence: CASNSGNQPQHF. The CDR3 bases are TGTGCCAGCAATTCAGGGAATCAGCCCCAGCATTTT.

V usage is TRBV7-9 and J usage is TRBJ2-2; perhaps TRBD2 as D (5 bases). The CDR3 loop spans 12 amino acids. CDR1 is SEHNR and CDR2 is FQNEAQ in the germline V gene (reference sequence). V shed 9 bases and J shed 3 bases, with 8 bases lying between them. The CDR3 sequence: CASTRDTGELFF. As DNA, the CDR3 is TGTGCCAGTACGCGGGACACCGGGGAGCTGTTTTTT.

V gene TRBV7-2 combines with J gene TRBJ2-3; 7 positions agree with TRBD2. V was pared by 5 bases and J by 4 bases, with 6 bases of the junction left unmatched. CDR1 and CDR2 from the germline V gene are SGHTA and FQGNSA. The CDR3 is 14 residues long. CDR3: CASSITSAADTQYF. Written as DNA, the CDR3 is TGTGCCAGCAGCATTACTAGCGCCGCAGATACGCAGTATTTT. The full variable domain, rest sourced from reference TRBV7-2 and TRBJ2-3, is GAGVSQSPSNKVTEKGKDVELRCDPISGHTALYWYRQSLGQGLEFLIYFQGNSAPDKSGLPSDRFSAERTGGSVSTLTIQRTQQEDSAVYLCASSITSAADTQYFGPGTRLTVL.

Concerning this clone itself: Distinct nucleotide sequences in the sample also encode this CDR3. The rearrangement links TRBV7-2 to TRBJ2-7, with D perhaps matching TRBD1 (5 bases). Germline V CDR1 and CDR2: SGHTA, FQGNSA. V shed 1 base and J shed 4 bases, with 8 bases lying between them. The CDR3 has 13 residues. CDR3 nucleotides: TGTGCCAGCAGCTTAGGCAGGGATTACGAGCAGTACTTC. This translates into CASSLGRDYEQYF.

Here the CDR3 DNA reads TGCGCCACCAAAGTCTCAGCGGGGGCAGACTATGGCTACACCTTC. Amino acids: CATKVSAGADYGYTF. The genes are TRBV5-1 and TRBJ1-2; a possible D gene is TRBD1 (6 bases). The CDR3 contains 15 residues. V lost 9 bases and J 3 bases, leaving 21 bases between the germline ends. Germline V gene lookup returns CDR1 SGHRS and CDR2 YFSETQ.

Written as DNA, the CDR3 is TGTGCCAGCAGTTACAGCGGGACTACGTACGAGCAGTACTTC. Protein: CASSYSGTTYEQYF. The chain couples TRBV6-2 or TRBV6-3 to TRBJ2-7, with 7 positions matching TRBD2. The CDR3 length is 14 residues. Germline V lookup: CDR1 MNHEY, CDR2 SVGEGT. Trimming cost V 2 bases and J 4 bases; bases outside gene matches: 5.

This clone was picked up a small number of times. This sequence joins TRBV6-2 or TRBV6-3 and TRBJ1-2; possibly TRBD1 for D (6 bases). The CDR3 is made up of 12 amino acids. The germline gives CDR1 MNHEY, CDR2 SVGEGT. Between the trimmed V and J ends, which lost 5 bases and 6 bases, there was a span of 10 bases. CDR3 region: CASSRTVHGYTF. DNA for the CDR3: TGTGCCAGCAGTCGGACAGTCCATGGCTACACCTTC.

This clone appeared once. This chain uses TRBV5-1 with TRBJ1-1; weak D call: TRBD1 (6 bases). This CDR3 has 15 amino acids. V was trimmed by 4 bases and J by 2 bases, leaving 15 bases between them. CDR1 is SGHRS and CDR2 is YFSETQ in the germline V gene. The CDR3 region has the DNA TGCGCCAGCAGCGTGGGGGCCATCCGTAACACTGAAGCTTTCTTT. Encoded protein: CASSVGAIRNTEAFF.

The CDR3 is CASSAYQGTGNTIYF. CDR3 bases: TGCGCCAGCAGTGCCTACCAGGGGACTGGAAACACCATATATTTT. V gene TRBV5-1 combines with J gene TRBJ1-3, with a weak D call TRBD1 (6 bases). The CDR3 loop spans 15 amino acids. From germline, CDR1 is SGHRS and CDR2 YFSETQ. Trimming took 5 bases from V and 2 from J, leaving 14 bases between them.

This sequence joins TRBV7-3 and TRBJ2-3; 12 bases agree with TRBD2. CDR1 is SGHTA and CDR2 is FQGTGA in the germline V gene. V lost 3 bases, J lost 4 bases, and 8 bases stayed unmatched. There are 17 residues in the CDR3. The CDR3, as DNA: TGTGCCAGCAGCTTGAGGGCTAGCGGGGGGGCGCCAGATACGCAGTATTTT. This sequence encodes CASSLRASGGAPDTQYF.